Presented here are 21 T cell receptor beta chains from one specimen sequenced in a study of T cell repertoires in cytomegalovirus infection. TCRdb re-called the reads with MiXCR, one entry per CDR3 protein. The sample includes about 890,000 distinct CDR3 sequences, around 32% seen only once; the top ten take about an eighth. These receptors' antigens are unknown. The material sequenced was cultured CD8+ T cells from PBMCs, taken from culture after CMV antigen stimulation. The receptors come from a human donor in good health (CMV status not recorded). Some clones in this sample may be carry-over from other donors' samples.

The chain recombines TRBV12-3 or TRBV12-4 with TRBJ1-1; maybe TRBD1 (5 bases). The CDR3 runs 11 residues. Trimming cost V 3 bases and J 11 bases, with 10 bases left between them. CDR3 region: CASSFQGLAFF. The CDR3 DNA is TGTGCCAGCAGTTTCCAGGGTTTGGCTTTCTTT.

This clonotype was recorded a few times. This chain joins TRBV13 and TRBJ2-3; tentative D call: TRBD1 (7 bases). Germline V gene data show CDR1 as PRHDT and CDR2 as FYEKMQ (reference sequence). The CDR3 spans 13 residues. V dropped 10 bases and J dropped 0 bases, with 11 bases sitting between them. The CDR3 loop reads CAIPGGSTDTQYF. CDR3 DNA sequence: TGTGCCATTCCAGGGGGGAGCACAGATACGCAGTATTTT.

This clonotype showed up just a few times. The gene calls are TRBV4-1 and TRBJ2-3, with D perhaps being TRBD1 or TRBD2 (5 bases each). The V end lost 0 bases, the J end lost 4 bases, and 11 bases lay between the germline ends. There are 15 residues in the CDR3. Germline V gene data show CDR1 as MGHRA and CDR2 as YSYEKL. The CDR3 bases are TGCGCCAGCAGCCAAGATCCGGGGCGAGCAGATACGCAGTATTTT. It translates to CASSQDPGRADTQYF.

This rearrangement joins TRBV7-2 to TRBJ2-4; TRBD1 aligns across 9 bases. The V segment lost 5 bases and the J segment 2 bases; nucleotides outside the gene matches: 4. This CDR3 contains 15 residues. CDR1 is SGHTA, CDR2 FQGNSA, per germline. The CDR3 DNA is TGTGCCAGCAGCACGGACAGGGGACCCAAAAACATTCAGTACTTC. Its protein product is CASSTDRGPKNIQYF.

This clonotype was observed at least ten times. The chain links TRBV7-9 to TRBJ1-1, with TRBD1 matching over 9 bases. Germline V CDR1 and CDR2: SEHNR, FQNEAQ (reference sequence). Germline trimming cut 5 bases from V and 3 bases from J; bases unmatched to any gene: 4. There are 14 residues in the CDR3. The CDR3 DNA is TGTGCCAGCAGCCCACAGGGGGCGGACACTGAAGCTTTCTTT. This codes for CASSPQGADTEAFF.

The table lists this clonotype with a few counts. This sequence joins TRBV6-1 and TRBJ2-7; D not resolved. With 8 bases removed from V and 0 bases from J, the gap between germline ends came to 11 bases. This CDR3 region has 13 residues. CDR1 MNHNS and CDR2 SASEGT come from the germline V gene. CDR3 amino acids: CASPSGHSYEQYF. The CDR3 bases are TGTGCCAGCCCGTCGGGTCACTCCTACGAGCAGTACTTC.

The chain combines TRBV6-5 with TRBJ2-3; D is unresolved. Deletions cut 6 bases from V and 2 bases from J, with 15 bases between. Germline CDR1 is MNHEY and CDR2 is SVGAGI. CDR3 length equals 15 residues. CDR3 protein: CASSRDGGYTDTQYF. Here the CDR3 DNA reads TGTGCCAGCAGCAGAGACGGCGGATACACAGATACGCAGTATTTT.

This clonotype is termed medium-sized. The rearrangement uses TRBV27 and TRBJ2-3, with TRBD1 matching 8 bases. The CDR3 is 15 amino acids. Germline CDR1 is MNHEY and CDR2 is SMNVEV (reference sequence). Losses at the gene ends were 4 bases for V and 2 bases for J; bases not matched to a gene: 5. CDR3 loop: CASSSPGGPTDTQYF. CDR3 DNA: TGTGCCAGCAGTTCTCCAGGGGGCCCCACAGATACGCAGTATTTT.

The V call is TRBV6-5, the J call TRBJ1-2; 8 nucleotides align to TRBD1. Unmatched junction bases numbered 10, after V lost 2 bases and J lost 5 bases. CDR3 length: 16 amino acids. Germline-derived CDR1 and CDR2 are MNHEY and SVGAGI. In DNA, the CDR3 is TGTGCCAGCAGTTACGAGGGACAGGCGTACCTGTATGGCTACACCTTC. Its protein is CASSYEGQAYLYGYTF.

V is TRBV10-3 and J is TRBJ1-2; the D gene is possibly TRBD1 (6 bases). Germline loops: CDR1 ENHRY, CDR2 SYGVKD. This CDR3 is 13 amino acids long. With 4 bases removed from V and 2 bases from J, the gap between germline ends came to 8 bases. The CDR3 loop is CAISVTGNYGYTF. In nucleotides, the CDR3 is TGTGCCATCAGTGTTACAGGGAACTATGGCTACACCTTC.

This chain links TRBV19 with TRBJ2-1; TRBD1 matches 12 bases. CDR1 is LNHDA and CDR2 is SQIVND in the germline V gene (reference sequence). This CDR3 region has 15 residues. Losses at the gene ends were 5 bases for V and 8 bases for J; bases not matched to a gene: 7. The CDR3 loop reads CASSDRDRGRHEQFF. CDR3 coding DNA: TGTGCCAGTAGTGACCGGGACAGGGGGCGACATGAGCAGTTCTTC.

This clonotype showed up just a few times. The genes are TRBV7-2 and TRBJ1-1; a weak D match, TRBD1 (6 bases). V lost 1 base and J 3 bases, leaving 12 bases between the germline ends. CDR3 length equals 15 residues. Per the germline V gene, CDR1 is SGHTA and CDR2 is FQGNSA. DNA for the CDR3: TGTGCCAGCAGCTTAGGGGCGGGGGCGGACACTGAAGCTTTCTTT. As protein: CASSLGAGADTEAFF.

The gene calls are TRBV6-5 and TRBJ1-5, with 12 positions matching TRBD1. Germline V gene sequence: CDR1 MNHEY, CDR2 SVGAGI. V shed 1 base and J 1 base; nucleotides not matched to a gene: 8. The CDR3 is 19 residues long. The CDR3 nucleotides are TGTGCCAGCAGTTACTTACCCGGGACAGGGGGCGCGAGCAATCAGCCCCAGCATTTT. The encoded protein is CASSYLPGTGGASNQPQHF.

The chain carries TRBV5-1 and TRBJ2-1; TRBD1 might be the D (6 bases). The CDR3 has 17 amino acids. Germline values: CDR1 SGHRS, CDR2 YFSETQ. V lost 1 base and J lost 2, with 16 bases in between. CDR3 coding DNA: TGCGCCAGCAGCTTGCCCCTGGCAGGGGACACCTACAATGAGCAGTTCTTC. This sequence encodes CASSLPLAGDTYNEQFF.

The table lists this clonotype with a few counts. CDR3 nucleotides: TGTGCCAGCAGCTTAAACAGGGGCCCTGGAAACACCATATATTTT. This translates into CASSLNRGPGNTIYF. The chain carries TRBV7-6 and TRBJ1-3, with 7 nucleotides matching TRBD1. V was clipped by 2 bases and J by 2 bases; unmatched bases: 3. The CDR3 is 15 amino acids. Germline V CDR1 and CDR2: SGHVS, FNYEAQ.

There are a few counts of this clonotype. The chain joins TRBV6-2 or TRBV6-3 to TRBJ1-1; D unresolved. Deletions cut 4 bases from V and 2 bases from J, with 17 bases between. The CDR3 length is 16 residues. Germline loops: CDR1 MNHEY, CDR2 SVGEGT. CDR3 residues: CASSWTTNHENTEAFF. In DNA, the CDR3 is TGTGCCAGCAGTTGGACGACAAATCACGAAAACACTGAAGCTTTCTTT.

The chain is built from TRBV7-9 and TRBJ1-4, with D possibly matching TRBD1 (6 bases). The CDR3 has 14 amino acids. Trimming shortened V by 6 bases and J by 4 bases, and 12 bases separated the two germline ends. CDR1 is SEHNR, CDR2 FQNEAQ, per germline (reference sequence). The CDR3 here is CASRFGGVNEKLFF. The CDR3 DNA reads TGTGCCAGCAGGTTTGGGGGCGTTAATGAAAAACTGTTTTTT. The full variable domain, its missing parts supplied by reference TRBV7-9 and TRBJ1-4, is DTGVSQNPRHKITKRGQNVTFRCDPISEHNRLYWYRQTLGQGPEFLTYFQNEAQLEKSRLLSDRFSAERPKGSFSTLEIQRTEQGDSAMYLCASRFGGVNEKLFFGSGTQLSVL.

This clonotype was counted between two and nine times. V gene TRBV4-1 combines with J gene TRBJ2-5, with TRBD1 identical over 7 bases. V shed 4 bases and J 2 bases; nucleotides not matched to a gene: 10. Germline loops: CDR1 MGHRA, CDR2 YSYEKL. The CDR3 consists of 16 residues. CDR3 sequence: CASSLRQGSPQETQYF. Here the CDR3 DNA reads TGCGCCAGCAGCCTTCGACAGGGTTCTCCACAAGAGACCCAGTACTTC.

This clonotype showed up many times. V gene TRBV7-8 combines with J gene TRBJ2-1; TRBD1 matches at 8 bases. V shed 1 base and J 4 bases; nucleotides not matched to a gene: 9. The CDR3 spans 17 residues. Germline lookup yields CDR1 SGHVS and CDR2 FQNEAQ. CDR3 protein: CASSLGSQGAPYNEQFF. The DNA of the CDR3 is TGTGCCAGCAGCTTAGGCTCCCAGGGGGCTCCTTACAATGAGCAGTTCTTC.

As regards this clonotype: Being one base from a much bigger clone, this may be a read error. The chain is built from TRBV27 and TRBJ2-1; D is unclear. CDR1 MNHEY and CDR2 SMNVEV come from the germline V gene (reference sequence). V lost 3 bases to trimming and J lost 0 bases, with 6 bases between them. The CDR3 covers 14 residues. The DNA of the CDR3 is TGTGCCAGCAGTTTCGGTATCTCCTACAATGAGCAGTTCTTC. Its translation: CASSFGISYNEQFF.

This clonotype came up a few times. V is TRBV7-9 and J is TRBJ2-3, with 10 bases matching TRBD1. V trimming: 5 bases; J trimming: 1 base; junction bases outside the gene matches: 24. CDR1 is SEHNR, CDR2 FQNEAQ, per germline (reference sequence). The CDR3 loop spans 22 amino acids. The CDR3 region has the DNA TGTGCCAGCAGCGTTATTCCCGGGACAGGGGACGTTTTCGTCTTTGGCACAGATACGCAGTATTTT. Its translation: CASSVIPGTGDVFVFGTDTQYF.